The source of this T cell receptor (beta chain) is a study of regulatory T cells in long-lasting Graves disease. Findings and limits, study-wide: The work looked only at peripheral blood and did not look at thyroid tissue. Persistent disease was characterized by preferential usage of TRBV28, TRBJ1-2 and TRBJ2-5.

CDR1 is SGHTA, CDR2 FQGNSA, per germline. Trimming removed 5 bases at V and 11 bases at J, with 18 bases between. The CDR3 spans 13 residues. Ten or more counts support this clonotype. What it recognizes is unknown. Time point noted: persistent/refractory GD, antithyroid drugs over 5 years with positive TRAb. RNA extracted from PBMCs served as the sequencing template. CDR3-region Arm-PCR and iRepertoire HTBI primers produced the TCR beta libraries. Each CDR3 protein gets one entry after TCRdb re-called the multiplex PCR reads with MiXCR. The sample yields fewer than 550,000 distinct CDR3 sequences, about 22% seen once.

The TCR comes from a female donor with Graves disease. The chain uses TRBV7-2 and TRBJ1-1; D is unclear. This specimen was peripheral blood mononuclear cells (PBMCs), taken when the disease was refractory, from a patient treated with antithyroid drugs. CDR3 DNA sequence: TGTGCCAGCAGCCCGCCCCCGGGTTCGCGGGCTTTCTTT. As protein: CASSPPPGSRAFF.